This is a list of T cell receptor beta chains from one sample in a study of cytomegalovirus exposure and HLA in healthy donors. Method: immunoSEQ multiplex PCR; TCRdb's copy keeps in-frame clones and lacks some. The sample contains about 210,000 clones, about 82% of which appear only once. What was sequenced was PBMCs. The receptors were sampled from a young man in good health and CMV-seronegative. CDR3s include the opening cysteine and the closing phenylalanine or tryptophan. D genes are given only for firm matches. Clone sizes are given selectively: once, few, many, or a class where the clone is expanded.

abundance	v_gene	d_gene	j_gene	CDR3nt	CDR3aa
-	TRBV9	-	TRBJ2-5	TGTGCCAGCAGCGGGGGACTTGGCTACCAAGAGACCCAGTACTTC	CASSGGLGYQETQYF
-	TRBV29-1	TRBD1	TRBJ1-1	TGCAGCGGCAACAGGGGGGCGACTGAAGCTTTCTTT	CSGNRGATEAFF
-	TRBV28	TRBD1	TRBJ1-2	TGTGCCAGCAGGGAGGACAGGGGAAACTATGGCTACACCTTC	CASREDRGNYGYTF
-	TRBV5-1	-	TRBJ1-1	TGCGCCAGCAGCTTGACGGGAGGGAACACTGAAGCTTTCTTT	CASSLTGGNTEAFF
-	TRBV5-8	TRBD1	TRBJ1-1	TGTGCCAGCAGCGGACGACAGGGGGCTTCCACTGAAGCTTTCTTT	CASSGRQGASTEAFF
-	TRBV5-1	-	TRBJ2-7	TGCGCCAGCAGCTGGGGCCCCTCCTACGAGCAGTACTTC	CASSWGPSYEQYF
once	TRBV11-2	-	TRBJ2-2	TGTGCCAGCAGCTTGATTAGGGGTGGGAACACCGGGGAGCTGTTTTTT	CASSLIRGGNTGELFF
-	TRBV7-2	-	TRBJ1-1	TGTGCCAGCAGCTTAGCCCCTCTTGGGCAGGCGACGGATGAAGCTTTCTTT	CASSLAPLGQATDEAFF
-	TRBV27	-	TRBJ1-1	TGTGCCAGCAGTCACCCCCGGGAGTCACCGGCAGCTTTCTTT	CASSHPRESPAAFF
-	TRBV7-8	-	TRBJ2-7	TGTGCCAGCAGCTTAGTAGGGCCGGGGGGCTTCTCCTACGAGCAGTACTTC	CASSLVGPGGFSYEQYF
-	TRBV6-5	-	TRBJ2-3	TGTGCCAGCAGTTACTCAACGGGTACCCTCACAGATACGCAGTATTTT	CASSYSTGTLTDTQYF
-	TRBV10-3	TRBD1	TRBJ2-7	TGTGCCATCAGTGAGTCGACCCCGGGACAGGGGGTCGAGCAGTACTTC	CAISESTPGQGVEQYF
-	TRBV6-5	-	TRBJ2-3	TGTGCCAGCAGCCCCACTTTTACAGGCACAGATACGCAGTATTTT	CASSPTFTGTDTQYF
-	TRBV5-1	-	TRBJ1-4	TGCGCCAGCAGCTCGGGGGGGCGCGGGAATGAAAAACTGTTTTTT	CASSSGGRGNEKLFF
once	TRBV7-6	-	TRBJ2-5	TGTGCCAGCAGCTTAAGGATTGAAGAGGGGGCGGGGGAGACCCAGTACTTC	CASSLRIEEGAGETQYF
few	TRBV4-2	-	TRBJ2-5	TGTGCCAGCAGCCCGCCGCAACAGGAGACCCAGTACTTC	CASSPPQQETQYF
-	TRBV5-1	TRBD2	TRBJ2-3	TGCGCCAGCAGCTTGGCCAGCGGGGGGGCGGATACGCAGTATTTT	CASSLASGGADTQYF
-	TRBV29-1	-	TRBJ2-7	TGCAGCGTTGAAACAGGGCAAGGCTACGAGCAGTACTTC	CSVETGQGYEQYF
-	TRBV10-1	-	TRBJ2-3	TGCGCCAGCAGTGAGGGGCTTATGGGCACAGATACGCAGTATTTT	CASSEGLMGTDTQYF
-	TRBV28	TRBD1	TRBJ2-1	TGTGCCAGCAGCCCGACAGGGGGCGCCTACAATGAGCAGTTCTTC	CASSPTGGAYNEQFF
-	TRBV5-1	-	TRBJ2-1	TGCGCCAGCAGCAAACATGGGCAGGGATCCTACAATGAGCAGTTCTTC	CASSKHGQGSYNEQFF
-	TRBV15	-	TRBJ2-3	TGTGCCACCAGCGGGGGGGGGCGTCAAGATACGCAGTATTTT	CATSGGGRQDTQYF
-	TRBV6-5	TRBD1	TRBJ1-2	TGTGCCAGCAGTTACTTAGGGGGCGGCTACACCTTC	CASSYLGGGYTF
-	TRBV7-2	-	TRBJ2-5	TGTGCCAGCAGCTTAGGGGGCAGGGTAGAGACCCAGTACTTC	CASSLGGRVETQYF
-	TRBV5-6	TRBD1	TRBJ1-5	TGTGCCAGCAGCTTGAATGGACAGGGGACCGACGCCTTTAAGCATTTT	CASSLNGQGTDAFKHF
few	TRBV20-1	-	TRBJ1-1	TGCAGGATACAGGGGAACACTGAAGCTTTCTTT	CRIQGNTEAFF
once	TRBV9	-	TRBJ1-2	TGTGCCAGCAGCGCTCTAGGGGTGGGTCTTGGCTACACCTTC	CASSALGVGLGYTF
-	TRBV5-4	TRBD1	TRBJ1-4	TGTGCCAGCAGCACCCGACAGGGTGGAGAAAAACTGTTTTTT	CASSTRQGGEKLFF
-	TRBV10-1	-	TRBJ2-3	TGCGCCAGCTCCCGAGGGGGGGTTTGGGGCACAGATACGCAGTATTTT	CASSRGGVWGTDTQYF
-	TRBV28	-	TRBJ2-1	TGTGCCAGCAGGCCGACAGGATCGTATTCCAATGAGCAGTTCTTC	CASRPTGSYSNEQFF
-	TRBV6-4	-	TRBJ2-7	TGTGCCAGCAGTGACAAGGAGGACAGAAACTACGAGCAGTACTTC	CASSDKEDRNYEQYF
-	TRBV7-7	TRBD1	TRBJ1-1	TGTGCTAGCAGCCCGGGACAGGGTGCTGAAGCTTTCTTT	CASSPGQGAEAFF
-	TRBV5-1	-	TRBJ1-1	TGCGCCAGCAGTGCAGTTTTGAACACTGAAGCTTTCTTT	CASSAVLNTEAFF
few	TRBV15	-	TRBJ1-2	TGTGCCACCAGCAGAGGCAGGGACTATGGCTACACCTTC	CATSRGRDYGYTF
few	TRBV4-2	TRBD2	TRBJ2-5	TGTGCCAGCAGCCGCGGGGGGCCCCAAGAGACCCAGTACTTC	CASSRGGPQETQYF
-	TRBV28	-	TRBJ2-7	TGTGCCAGCAGCCAATACGAGCAGTACTTC	CASSQYEQYF
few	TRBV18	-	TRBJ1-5	TGTGCCAGCTCACCGTCCCCTAATCAGCCCCAGCATTTT	CASSPSPNQPQHF
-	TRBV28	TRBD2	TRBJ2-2	TGTGCCAGCAGTTTTGTTAGCGGGGGCCATAACACCGGGGAGCTGTTTTTT	CASSFVSGGHNTGELFF
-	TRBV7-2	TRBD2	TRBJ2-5	TGTGCCAGCAGCCCGCGGGAACTAGCGGGGGCCCTACAAGAGACCCAGTACTTC	CASSPRELAGALQETQYF
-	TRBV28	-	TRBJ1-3	TGTGCCAGCAGCCTAACACAGGGTGGAAACACCATATATTTT	CASSLTQGGNTIYF
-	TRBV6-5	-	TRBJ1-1	TGTGCCACCACTATCGGGGAGGGCACTGAAGCTTTCTTT	CATTIGEGTEAFF
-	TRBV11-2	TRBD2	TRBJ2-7	TGTGCCAGCAGCTCGCTAGCGGGGCGAGACGAGCAGTACTTC	CASSSLAGRDEQYF
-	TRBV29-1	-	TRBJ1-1	TGCAGCGTTGCGGGGGGGAACACTGAAGCTTTCTTT	CSVAGGNTEAFF
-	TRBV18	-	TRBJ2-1	TGTGCCAGCTCAAAGGGGGAAGAGCAGTTCTTC	CASSKGEEQFF
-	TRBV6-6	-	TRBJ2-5	TGTGCCAGCAGCCGCAGGGGGGCAGGGGAGACCCAGTACTTC	CASSRRGAGETQYF
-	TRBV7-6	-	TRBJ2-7	TGTGCCAGCAGCCAGCGCGAGTCCTACGAGCAGTACTTC	CASSQRESYEQYF
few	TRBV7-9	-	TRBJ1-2	TGTGCCAGCAGCTTCTACCCCGCCATGGGGCCCACCTTC	CASSFYPAMGPTF
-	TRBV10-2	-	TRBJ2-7	TGCGCCAGCTCCCCAGGCTCCTACGAGCAGTACTTC	CASSPGSYEQYF